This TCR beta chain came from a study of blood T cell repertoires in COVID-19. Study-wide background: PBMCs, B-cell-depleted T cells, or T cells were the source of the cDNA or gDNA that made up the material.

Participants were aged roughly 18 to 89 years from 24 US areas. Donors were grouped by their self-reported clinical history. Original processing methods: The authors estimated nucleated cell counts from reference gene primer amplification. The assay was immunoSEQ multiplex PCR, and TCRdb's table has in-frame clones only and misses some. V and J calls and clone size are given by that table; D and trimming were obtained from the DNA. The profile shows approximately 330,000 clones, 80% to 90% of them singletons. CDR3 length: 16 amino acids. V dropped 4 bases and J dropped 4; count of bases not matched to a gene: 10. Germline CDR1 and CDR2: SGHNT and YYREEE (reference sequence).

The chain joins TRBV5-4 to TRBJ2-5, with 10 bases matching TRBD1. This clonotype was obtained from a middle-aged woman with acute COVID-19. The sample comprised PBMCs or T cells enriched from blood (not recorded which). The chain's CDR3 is CASSSGQGVILETQYF. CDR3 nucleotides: TGTGCCAGCAGCAGCGGACAGGGGGTGATATTAGAGACCCAGTACTTC.